The text below deals with one TCR beta chain. The antigen is undetermined. This entry is derived from a study of early T cells in non-severe SARS-CoV-2 infection. Study-wide results and limits: Private and CD4 specificities were missed by VDJdb matching, skewed to anti-spike CD8.

TCRdb re-derived calls from the 5' RACE reads in MiXCR, one entry per CDR3 protein. The table has tens of thousands of distinct CDR3 sequences, around 5.8% seen once; the top ten hold less than 6.5%. The receptor was isolated from an adult who was a healthcare worker with PCR-confirmed SARS-CoV-2 infection or an uninfected control (not recorded which). Input material: whole blood.

DNA for the CDR3: TGTGCCAGCAGAACCACGGGACAGCTCGACGGCTACACCTTC. Its translation: CASRTTGQLDGYTF. The chain is built from TRBV3-1 and TRBJ1-2, with 7 bases that match TRBD1. From germline, CDR1 is LGHDT and CDR2 YNNKEL (reference sequence). This CDR3 is 14 amino acids long. With 6 bases clipped from V and 8 bases from J, the junction kept 12 bases outside the gene matches.